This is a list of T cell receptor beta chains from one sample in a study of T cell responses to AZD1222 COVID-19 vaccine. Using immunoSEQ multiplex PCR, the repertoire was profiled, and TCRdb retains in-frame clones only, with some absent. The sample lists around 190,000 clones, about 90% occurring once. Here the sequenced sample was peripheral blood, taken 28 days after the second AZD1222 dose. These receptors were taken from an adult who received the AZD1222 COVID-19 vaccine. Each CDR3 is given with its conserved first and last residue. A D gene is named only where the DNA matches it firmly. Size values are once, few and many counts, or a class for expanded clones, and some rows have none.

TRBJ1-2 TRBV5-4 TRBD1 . TGTGCCAGCAGAAACGACAGGGGTGCCTATGGCTACACCTTC CASRNDRGAYGYTF
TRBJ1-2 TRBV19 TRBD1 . TGTGCCAGTAGAACGGGGACAGGCGTCTACTATGGCTACACCTTC CASRTGTGVYYGYTF
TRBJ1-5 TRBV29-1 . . TGCAGCGTTGGGGAGCTTAGCAATCAGCCCCAGCATTTT CSVGELSNQPQHF
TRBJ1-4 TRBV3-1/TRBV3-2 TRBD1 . TGTGCCAGCAGCCAAGAGGCACAGGGGCGGGAAAAACTGTTTTTT CASSQEAQGREKLFF
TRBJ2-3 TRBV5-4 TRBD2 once TGTGCCAGCAGCCCCCTCCCAGGGCGGGGGGAACAAAATACGCAGTATTTT CASSPLPGRGEQNTQYF
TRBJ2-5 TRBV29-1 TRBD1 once TGCAGCGTTGCGAACAGGGGGGTGGAGGAGACCCAGTACTTC CSVANRGVEETQYF
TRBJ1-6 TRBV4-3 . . TGCGCCAGCAGCCAAGTTCCCGACCCGAGGAATTCACCCCTCCACTTT CASSQVPDPRNSPLHF
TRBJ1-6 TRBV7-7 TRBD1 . TGTGCCAGCAGCGCCACAGGGGTCCCTTATAATTCACCCCTCCACTTT CASSATGVPYNSPLHF
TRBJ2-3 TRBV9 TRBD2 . TGTGCCAGCAGCGCCTTGGGGGGGGATACGCAGTATTTT CASSALGGDTQYF
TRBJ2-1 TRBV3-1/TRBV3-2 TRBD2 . TGTGCCAGCAGCGACGGGACTAGCTACAATGAGCAGTTCTTC CASSDGTSYNEQFF
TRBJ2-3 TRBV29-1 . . TGCAGCGTTGTGCGGACTAGCACAGATACGCAGTATTTT CSVVRTSTDTQYF
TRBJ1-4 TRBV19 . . TGTGCCAGTAACCTTGGTGGCCCTGAAAAACTGTTTTTT CASNLGGPEKLFF
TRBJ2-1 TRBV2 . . TGTGCCAGCAGACTTACAAATGAGCAGTTCTTC CASRLTNEQFF
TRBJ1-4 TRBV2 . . TGTGCCAGCAGTGGGGAGGGGTCGCATGAAAAACTGTTTTTT CASSGEGSHEKLFF
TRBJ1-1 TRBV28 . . TGTGCCACCAACTTGAACACTGAAGCTTTCTTT CATNLNTEAFF
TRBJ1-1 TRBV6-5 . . TGTGCCAGCAGTTACTCGGCAGGCCTGGGCACTGAAGCTTTCTTT CASSYSAGLGTEAFF
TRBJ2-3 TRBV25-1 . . TGTGCCAGCAGTGAATTGGGGCTGGATACGCAGTATTTT CASSELGLDTQYF
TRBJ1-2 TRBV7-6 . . TGTGCCAGCAGCCCGACGGGGGCTCAAAGAGGCTACACCTTC CASSPTGAQRGYTF
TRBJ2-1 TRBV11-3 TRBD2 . TGTGCCAGCAGCTGGGGACTAGCGGGGGGGCTGGACAATGAGCAGTTCTTC CASSWGLAGGLDNEQFF
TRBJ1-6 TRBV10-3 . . TGTGCCATCAGTCCGACAGGTCAAACGTATAATTCACCCCTCCACTTT CAISPTGQTYNSPLHF
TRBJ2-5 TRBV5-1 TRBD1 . TGCGCCAGCTTCCGCGGACAGGGGTACCAAGAGACCCAGTACTTC CASFRGQGYQETQYF
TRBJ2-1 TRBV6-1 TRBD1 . TGTGCCAGCAGTGAGGGACAGACCTCCTACAATGAGCAGTTCTTC CASSEGQTSYNEQFF